Listed here are 18 T cell receptor beta chains from one sample, sequenced in a study of T-cell reconstitution after alpha-beta-depleted transplantation in children. Researchers prepared the TCRbeta library using unique molecular identifiers, the study reports. In TCRdb, the PCR reads were re-called with MiXCR into one record per CDR3 protein. The sample holds 700,000 to 950,000 distinct CDR3 sequences, about 15% seen once. Material: PBMCs, mostly from graft donor cells, obtained 360 days after TCRalphabeta/CD19-depleted stem cell transplant. These TCRs come from a male patient between 10 and 17 years old who had a stem cell transplant for acute lymphoblastic leukemia, so the T cells may come from the graft donor.

For this clonotype: No conserved phenylalanine or tryptophan is present at the end of the CDR3, so a read error is the likely explanation. The chain combines TRBV5-1 with TRBJ1-1; tentatively, D is TRBD1 (5 bases). V dropped 0 bases and J dropped 4 bases, with 7 bases sitting between them. Germline V CDR1 and CDR2: SGHRS, YFSETQ. This CDR3 contains 13 residues. CDR3 sequence reads: CASSLDDSTEAFS. The CDR3 bases are TGCGCCAGCAGCTTGGATGACAGCACTGAAGCTTTCTCT.

The table lists this clonotype with a few counts. This chain uses TRBV29-1 with TRBJ2-4; no reliable D call. This CDR3 has 10 residues. V was clipped by 4 bases and J by 7 bases, with 5 bases between them. Germline CDR1 reads SQVTM; CDR2 reads ANQGSEA. Here the CDR3 reads CSVVSNIQYF. The CDR3 coding sequence is TGCAGCGTTGTGTCTAACATTCAGTACTTC.

The gene calls are TRBV20-1 and TRBJ2-7, with D possibly being TRBD1 or TRBD2 (7 bases each). The germline V and J ends were trimmed by 0 bases and 0 bases, with 30 bases remaining between them. Germline V lookup: CDR1 DFQATT, CDR2 SNEGSKA (reference sequence). This CDR3 has 21 residues. The CDR3 DNA follows: TGCAGTGCTAGAGATAGCGGGCTAAGGACAGGACAAGAAAAGTACTCCTACGAGCAGTACTTC. It translates to CSARDSGLRTGQEKYSYEQYF.

This clonotype occurred a few times. The CDR3 DNA reads as TGCGCCAGCAGCGTGACAGGGGCCGGGAATTCACCCCTCCACTTT. Amino acid sequence: CASSVTGAGNSPLHF. The chain recombines TRBV5-1 with TRBJ1-6; 8 bases map to TRBD1. J was trimmed by 7 bases and V by 4 bases; bases with no gene match: 7. Germline-derived CDR1 and CDR2 are SGHRS and YFSETQ. The CDR3 runs to 15 residues. The entire variable domain, with the rest obtained from reference TRBV5-1 and TRBJ1-6, is as follows: KAGVTQTPRYLIKTRGQQVTLSCSPISGHRSVSWYQQTPGQGLQFLFEYFSETQRNKGNFPGRFSGRQFSNSRSEMNVSTLELGDSALYLCASSVTGAGNSPLHFGNGTRLTVT.

This clonotype has more than one count but fewer than ten. This sequence joins TRBV4-1 and TRBJ2-2, with a tentative D call TRBD2 (5 bases). This CDR3 comprises 13 residues. Germline V gives CDR1 MGHRA, CDR2 YSYEKL. V was clipped by 5 bases and J by 7 bases, with 11 bases between them. For the CDR3, the DNA is TGCGCCAGCAGCGAGATCGGGATCGGGGAGCTGTTTTTT. Translation: CASSEIGIGELFF.

This clonotype has ten or more counts. The rearrangement uses TRBV27 and TRBJ2-1, with 8 bases matching TRBD1. The CDR3 has 16 residues. V lost 1 base, J lost 9 bases, and 11 bases stayed unmatched. Germline V gene data show CDR1 as MNHEY and CDR2 as SMNVEV (reference sequence). The CDR3 spells CASSLFLGQGFGEQFF. In DNA form, the CDR3 reads TGTGCCAGCAGTTTATTTTTAGGACAGGGCTTCGGTGAGCAGTTCTTC.

There are a few counts of this clonotype. J is TRBJ2-3 and V is TRBV29-1; D is unclear. The germline CDR1 and CDR2 sequences are SQVTM and ANQGSEA. V was clipped by 4 bases and J by 3 bases, with 8 bases between them. The CDR3 contains 12 residues. In nucleotides, the CDR3 is TGCAGCGTTGTCGCAGAAACAGATACGCAGTATTTT. Translated, it gives CSVVAETDTQYF.

This clonotype appeared a few times. The V call is TRBV6-1, the J call TRBJ1-2; D gene uncertain. This CDR3 is 13 amino acids long. Germline loops: CDR1 MNHNS, CDR2 SASEGT. Trimming removed 5 bases at V and 4 bases at J, with 11 bases between. CDR3 amino acids: CASSRMNLYGYTF. The CDR3 DNA reads as TGTGCCAGCAGTAGAATGAACCTCTATGGCTACACCTTC.

This clonotype appeared a few times. This chain links TRBV7-8 with TRBJ2-5; D unresolved. This CDR3 contains 17 residues. V lost 6 bases to trimming and J lost 7 bases, with 27 bases between them. Germline V gene sequence: CDR1 SGHVS, CDR2 FQNEAQ. The CDR3 sequence: CASSVARPLGVIGTQYF. Written as DNA, the CDR3 is TGTGCCAGCAGTGTCGCAAGGCCGCTAGGAGTTATTGGGACCCAGTACTTC. Full variable domain (rest looked up from reference TRBV7-8 and TRBJ2-5): GAGVSQSPRYKVAKRGQDVALRCDPISGHVSLFWYQQALGQGPEFLTYFQNEAQLDKSGLPSDRFFAERPEGSVSTLKIQRTQQEDSAVYLCASSVARPLGVIGTQYFGPGTRLLVL.

A few counts support this clonotype. The chain has TRBV29-1 and TRBJ2-2, with D possibly matching TRBD2 (6 bases). This CDR3 is 12 amino acids long. Germline V CDR1 and CDR2: SQVTM, ANQGSEA. Here the CDR3 reads CGGYMNTGELFF. The CDR3 DNA is TGCGGGGGGTACATGAACACCGGGGAGCTGTTTTTT.

In this sample, this clonotype turned up a few times. This chain connects TRBV27 to TRBJ2-7; D remains ambiguous. The CDR3 totals 14 residues. In germline, CDR1 is MNHEY, CDR2 SMNVEV (reference sequence). The V and J ends lost 6 bases and 5 bases respectively, with 17 bases between them. CDR3 sequence: CASSLTWTVHEQYF. CDR3 DNA sequence: TGTGCCAGCAGCCTCACTTGGACGGTGCACGAGCAGTACTTC.

The rearrangement uses TRBV20-1 and TRBJ2-7; no firm D call. The germline V gene encodes CDR1 DFQATT and CDR2 SNEGSKA (reference sequence). The V end lost 5 bases, the J end lost 3 bases, and 11 bases lay between the germline ends. CDR3 length equals 12 residues. The CDR3 reads CSAQAQYYEQYF. The DNA of the CDR3 is TGCAGTGCTCAAGCACAGTACTACGAGCAGTACTTC.

V usage is TRBV6-1 and J usage is TRBJ2-1; tentative D call: TRBD2 (6 bases). Germline loops: CDR1 MNHNS, CDR2 SASEGT. The ends were cut back, 1 base at V and 12 bases at J, with 13 bases in the middle. This CDR3 spans 13 amino acids. The CDR3 DNA reads as TGTGCCAGCAGTGAAGGACTAGGTGACGGGCAGTTCTTC. Translation gives CASSEGLGDGQFF.

CDR3 nucleotide sequence: TGCGCCAGCAGCTCATCGACAGGGTCGGCCAAAAACATTCAGTACTTC. Translated: CASSSSTGSAKNIQYF. This sequence joins TRBV5-1 and TRBJ2-4, with 7 bases matching TRBD1. Looked up from germline, CDR1 is SGHRS and CDR2 is YFSETQ. J was trimmed by 1 base and V by 3 bases; bases with no gene match: 7. This CDR3 has 16 amino acids. Drawing the rest from reference TRBV5-1 and TRBJ2-4, the complete variable domain is KAGVTQTPRYLIKTRGQQVTLSCSPISGHRSVSWYQQTPGQGLQFLFEYFSETQRNKGNFPGRFSGRQFSNSRSEMNVSTLELGDSALYLCASSSSTGSAKNIQYFGAGTRLSVL.

V usage is TRBV7-3 and J usage is TRBJ2-1; D is perhaps TRBD2 (6 bases). CDR3 length equals 14 residues. V lost 5 bases to trimming and J lost 6 bases, with 14 bases between them. Germline V gives CDR1 SGHTA, CDR2 FQGTGA. This CDR3 reads CASSAPTSSNEQFF. The CDR3 nucleotides read TGTGCCAGCAGCGCCCCGACTAGTAGCAATGAGCAGTTCTTC.

The chain links TRBV6-5 to TRBJ2-7, with 11 bases aligning to TRBD2. Per germline, CDR1 MNHEY and CDR2 SVGAGI. V lost 0 bases to trimming and J lost 1 base; unmatched junction nucleotides: 5. The CDR3 totals 17 residues. CDR3 loop: CASSYSRASGGSYEQYF. The CDR3 coding sequence is TGTGCCAGCAGTTACTCTCGGGCTAGCGGGGGGTCCTACGAGCAGTACTTC.

This clonotype was detected many times. This chain joins TRBV29-1 and TRBJ1-6; tentative D call: TRBD1 (6 bases). Per germline, CDR1 SQVTM and CDR2 ANQGSEA. Trimming removed 7 bases at V and 7 bases at J, with 17 bases between. The CDR3 spans 14 residues. The CDR3 sequence is CSARRGTQNSPLHF. The CDR3 DNA reads TGCAGCGCCCGAAGGGGGACACAGAATTCACCCCTCCACTTT.

V and J are TRBV29-1 and TRBJ2-3; 11 bases line up with TRBD2. The CDR3 loop spans 16 amino acids. V shed 4 bases and J 4 bases; nucleotides not matched to a gene: 10. The germline V gene has CDR1 SQVTM and CDR2 ANQGSEA. CDR3: CSVGGLTSGSADTQYF. As DNA, the CDR3 is TGCAGCGTTGGAGGGCTAACTAGCGGGAGTGCAGATACGCAGTATTTT.